One sample yielded the 5 T cell receptor beta chains listed below, sequenced in a study of T cell repertoires in cytomegalovirus infection. Via MiXCR, TCRdb re-called the reads, giving one row per CDR3 protein. The sample includes fewer than 850,000 distinct CDR3 sequences, about 28% seen only once; the top ten take roughly 13%. For these receptors, no antigen is known. The material was cultured CD8+ T cells from PBMCs, obtained from culture after CMV antigen stimulation. These receptors were taken from a human donor in good health (CMV status not recorded). Some clones in this sample may be carry-over from other donors' samples.

V usage is TRBV19 and J usage is TRBJ1-1; no reliable D call. The CDR3 runs 13 residues. Between the trimmed V and J ends, which lost 10 bases and 0 bases, there was a span of 12 bases. The germline V gene encodes CDR1 LNHDA and CDR2 SQIVND (reference sequence). In nucleotides, the CDR3 is TGTGCCACCCGGGTGGGAATGAACACTGAAGCTTTCTTT. Encoded protein: CATRVGMNTEAFF. The full variable domain, in which reference TRBV19 and TRBJ1-1 provide the parts outside the CDR3, is DGGITQSPKYLFRKEGQNVTLSCEQNLNHDAMYWYRQDPGQGLRLIYYSQIVNDFQKGDIAEGYSVSREKKESFPLTVTSAQKNPTAFYLCATRVGMNTEAFFGQGTRLTVV.

This chain joins TRBV19 and TRBJ1-5; no reliable D call. The CDR3 totals 12 residues. Trimming removed 7 bases at V and 13 bases at J, with 17 bases between. CDR1 and CDR2 (germline): LNHDA, SQIVND (reference sequence). Here the CDR3 reads CASMVGRGLQHF. The CDR3 DNA is TGTGCCAGTATGGTAGGTCGCGGTCTGCAGCATTTT.

This chain links TRBV3-1 with TRBJ2-1; 7 nucleotides match TRBD2. The V segment lost 4 bases and the J segment 10 bases; nucleotides outside the gene matches: 4. The CDR3 length is 12 residues. Per the germline V gene, CDR1 is LGHDT and CDR2 is YNNKEL (reference sequence). CDR3 coding DNA: TGTGCCAGCAGCCGAAGCGGGGAGGAGCAGTTCTTC. The encoded protein is CASSRSGEEQFF.

At least ten counts were recorded for this clonotype. The chain employs TRBV7-8 and TRBJ1-2, with 8 bases fitting TRBD1. The trim removed 3 bases at V and 3 bases at J, leaving 3 bases unmatched. The germline gives CDR1 SGHVS, CDR2 FQNEAQ. This CDR3 is built from 14 residues. CDR3: CASSFRGLHYGYTF. The CDR3 bases are TGTGCCAGCAGCTTCAGGGGGCTCCACTATGGCTACACCTTC.

The rearrangement joins TRBV4-1 to TRBJ2-2, with 11 bases aligning to TRBD1. The germline V gene encodes CDR1 MGHRA and CDR2 YSYEKL. The CDR3 has 16 residues. Trimming took 1 base from V and 5 from J; bases not matched to a gene: 3. The CDR3 nucleotides read TGCGCCAGCAGCCAAGGGACAGGGGGCGATACCGGGGAGCTGTTTTTT. Translation gives CASSQGTGGDTGELFF.